This T cell receptor beta chain was captured by sequencing in a study of blood T cell repertoires in COVID-19. CDR1 and CDR2 from the germline V gene are SQVTM and ANQGSEA. The ends were cut back, 4 bases at V and 0 bases at J, with 15 bases in the middle. The CDR3 runs to 15 residues. Using immunoSEQ multiplex PCR, the repertoire was profiled, and TCRdb retains in-frame clones only, with some absent. The data contain a few hundred thousand clones, over 75% of them singletons. Individuals drawn from 24 US areas were roughly 18 to 89 years old. The chain has TRBV29-1 and TRBJ1-1; D is unresolved. The source material was PBMCs or T cells enriched from blood (not recorded which). The source of this sequence is a woman aged 40 to 50 with acute COVID-19. CDR3 in DNA: TGCAGCGTTGGGAGGGCGGGCTCTGTGAACACTGAAGCTTTCTTT. This translates into CSVGRAGSVNTEAFF. Using reference TRBV29-1 and TRBJ1-1 for the parts outside the CDR3, the full variable domain is SAVISQKPSRDICQRGTSLTIQCQVDSQVTMMFWYRQQPGQSLTLIATANQGSEATYESGFVIDKFPISRPNLTFSTLTVSNMSPEDSSIYLCSVGRAGSVNTEAFFGQGTRLTVV.